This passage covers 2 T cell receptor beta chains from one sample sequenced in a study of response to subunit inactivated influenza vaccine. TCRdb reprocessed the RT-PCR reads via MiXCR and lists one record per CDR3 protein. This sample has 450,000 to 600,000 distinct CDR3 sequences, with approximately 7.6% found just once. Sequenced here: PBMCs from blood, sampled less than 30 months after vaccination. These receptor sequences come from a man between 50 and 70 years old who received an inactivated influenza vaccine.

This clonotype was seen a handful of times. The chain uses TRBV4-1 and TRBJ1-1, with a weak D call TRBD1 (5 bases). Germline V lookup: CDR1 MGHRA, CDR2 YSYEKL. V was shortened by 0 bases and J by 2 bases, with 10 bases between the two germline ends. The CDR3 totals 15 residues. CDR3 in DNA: TGCGCCAGCAGCCAAGATAAGCAGGGCAACACTGAAGCTTTCTTT. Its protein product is CASSQDKQGNTEAFF.

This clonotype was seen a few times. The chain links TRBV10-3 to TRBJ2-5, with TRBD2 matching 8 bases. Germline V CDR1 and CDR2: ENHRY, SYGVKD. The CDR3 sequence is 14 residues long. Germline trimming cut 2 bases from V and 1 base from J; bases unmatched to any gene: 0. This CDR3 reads CAISEREGQETQYF. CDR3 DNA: TGTGCCATCAGTGAGCGGGAGGGCCAAGAGACCCAGTACTTC.